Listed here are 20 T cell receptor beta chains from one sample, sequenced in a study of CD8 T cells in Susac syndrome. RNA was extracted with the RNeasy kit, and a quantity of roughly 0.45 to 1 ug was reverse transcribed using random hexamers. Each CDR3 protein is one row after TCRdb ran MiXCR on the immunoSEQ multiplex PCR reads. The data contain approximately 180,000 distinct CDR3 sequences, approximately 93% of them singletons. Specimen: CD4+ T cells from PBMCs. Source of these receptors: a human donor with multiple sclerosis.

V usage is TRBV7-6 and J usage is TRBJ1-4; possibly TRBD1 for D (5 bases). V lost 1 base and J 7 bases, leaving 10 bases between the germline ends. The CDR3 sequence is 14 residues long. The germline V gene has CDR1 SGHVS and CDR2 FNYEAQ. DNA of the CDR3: TGTGCCAGCAGCTTAGGACAGTTTAGTGAAAAACTGTTTTTT. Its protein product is CASSLGQFSEKLFF.

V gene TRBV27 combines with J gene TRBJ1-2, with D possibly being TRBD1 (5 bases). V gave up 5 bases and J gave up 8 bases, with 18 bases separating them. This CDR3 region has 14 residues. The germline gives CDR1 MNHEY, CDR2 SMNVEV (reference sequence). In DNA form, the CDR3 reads TGTGCCAGCAGTCCGCCGGGACTCGGCCGCGGCTACACCTTC. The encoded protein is CASSPPGLGRGYTF.

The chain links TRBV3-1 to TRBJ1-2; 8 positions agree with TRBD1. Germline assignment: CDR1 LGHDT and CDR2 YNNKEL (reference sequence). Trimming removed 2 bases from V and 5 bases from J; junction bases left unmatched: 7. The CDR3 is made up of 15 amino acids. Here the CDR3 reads CASSQPGTGRYGYTF. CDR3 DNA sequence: TGTGCCAGCAGCCAACCCGGGACAGGAAGATATGGCTACACCTTC.

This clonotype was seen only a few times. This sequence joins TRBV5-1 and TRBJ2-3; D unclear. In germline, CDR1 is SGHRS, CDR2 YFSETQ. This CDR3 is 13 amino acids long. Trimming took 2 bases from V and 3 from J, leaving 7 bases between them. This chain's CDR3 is CASSFLSTDTQYF. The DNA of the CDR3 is TGCGCCAGCAGCTTCCTCTCAACAGATACGCAGTATTTT.

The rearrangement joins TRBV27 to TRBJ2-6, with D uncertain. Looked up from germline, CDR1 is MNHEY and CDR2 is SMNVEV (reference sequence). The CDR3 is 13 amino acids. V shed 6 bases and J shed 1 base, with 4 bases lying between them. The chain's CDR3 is CASRPSGANVLTF. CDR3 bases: TGTGCCAGCAGGCCTTCTGGGGCCAACGTCCTGACTTTC.

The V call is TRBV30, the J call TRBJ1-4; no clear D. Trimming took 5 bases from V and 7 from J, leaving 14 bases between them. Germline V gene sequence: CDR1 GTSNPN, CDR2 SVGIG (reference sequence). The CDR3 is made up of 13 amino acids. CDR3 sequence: CAWGMLGSEKLFF. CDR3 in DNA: TGTGCCTGGGGCATGTTGGGGAGTGAAAAACTGTTTTTT.

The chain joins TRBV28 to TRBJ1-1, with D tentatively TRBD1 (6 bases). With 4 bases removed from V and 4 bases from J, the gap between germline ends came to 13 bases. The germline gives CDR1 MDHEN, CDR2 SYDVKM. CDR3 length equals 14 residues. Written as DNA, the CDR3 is TGTGCCAGCAGTTGGGGGGGGCAAAGCACTGAAGCTTTCTTT. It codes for CASSWGGQSTEAFF. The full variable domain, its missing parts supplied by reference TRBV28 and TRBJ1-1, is DVKVTQSSRYLVKRTGEKVFLECVQDMDHENMFWYRQDPGLGLRLIYFSYDVKMKEKGDIPEGYSVSREKKERFSLILESASTNQTSMYLCASSWGGQSTEAFFGQGTRLTVV.

This CDR3 is CASSDVSGQSTDTQYF. The CDR3 bases are TGTGCCAGCAGTGACGTGAGTGGACAGAGCACAGATACGCAGTATTTT. This chain connects TRBV6-1 to TRBJ2-3, with D possibly matching TRBD1 (6 bases). This CDR3 is 16 amino acids long. V was trimmed by 3 bases and J by 0 bases, leaving 13 bases between them. Germline V gene lookup returns CDR1 MNHNS and CDR2 SASEGT.

As DNA, the CDR3 is TGTGCCAGCAGGGGACTCCGGGACAAAAATGAAAAACTGTTTTTT. This codes for CASRGLRDKNEKLFF. This chain joins TRBV2 and TRBJ1-4; perhaps TRBD1 as D (6 bases). Germline values: CDR1 SNHLY, CDR2 FYNNEI. The CDR3 sequence is 15 residues long. Trimming pared 6 bases from V and 5 bases from J, leaving 16 bases between.

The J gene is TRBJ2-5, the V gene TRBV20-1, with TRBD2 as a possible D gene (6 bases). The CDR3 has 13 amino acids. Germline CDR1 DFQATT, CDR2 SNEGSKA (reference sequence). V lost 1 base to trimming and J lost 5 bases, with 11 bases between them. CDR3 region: CSARVGGPETQYF. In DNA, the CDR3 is TGCAGTGCTAGAGTCGGGGGACCGGAGACCCAGTACTTC.

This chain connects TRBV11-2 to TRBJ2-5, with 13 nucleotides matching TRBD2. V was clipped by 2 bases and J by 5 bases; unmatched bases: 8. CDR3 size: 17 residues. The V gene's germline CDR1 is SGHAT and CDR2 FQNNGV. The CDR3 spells CASSLWSRTSGSETQYF. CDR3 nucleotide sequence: TGTGCCAGCAGCTTATGGTCCAGGACTAGCGGGAGTGAGACCCAGTACTTC. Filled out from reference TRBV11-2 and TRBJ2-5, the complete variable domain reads EAGVAQSPRYKIIEKRQSVAFWCNPISGHATLYWYQQILGQGPKLLIQFQNNGVVDDSQLPKDRFSAERLKGVDSTLKIQPAKLEDSAVYLCASSLWSRTSGSETQYFGPGTRLLVL.

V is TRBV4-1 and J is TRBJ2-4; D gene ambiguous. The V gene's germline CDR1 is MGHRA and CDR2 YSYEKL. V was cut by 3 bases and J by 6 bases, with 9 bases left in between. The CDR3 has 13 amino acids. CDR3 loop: CASSQYQTNIQYF. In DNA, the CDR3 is TGCGCCAGCAGCCAGTACCAGACAAACATTCAGTACTTC.

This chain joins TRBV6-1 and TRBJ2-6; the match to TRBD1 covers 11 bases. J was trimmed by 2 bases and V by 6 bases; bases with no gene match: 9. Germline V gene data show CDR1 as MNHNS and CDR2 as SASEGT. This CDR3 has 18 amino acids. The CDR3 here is CASSGQGALGAGANVLTF. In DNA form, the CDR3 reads TGTGCCAGCAGCGGACAGGGGGCACTAGGAGCTGGGGCCAACGTCCTGACTTTC.

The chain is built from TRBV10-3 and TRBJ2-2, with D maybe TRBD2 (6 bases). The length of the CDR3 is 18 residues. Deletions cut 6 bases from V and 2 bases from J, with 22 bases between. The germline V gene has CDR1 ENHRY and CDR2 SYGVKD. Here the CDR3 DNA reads TGTGCCATCAGCGCCTCCGGGAGTACTGGGGCCAACACCGGGGAGCTGTTTTTT. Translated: CAISASGSTGANTGELFF.

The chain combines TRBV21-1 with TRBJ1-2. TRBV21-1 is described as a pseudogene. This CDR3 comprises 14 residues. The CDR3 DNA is TGTGCCAGCAGCAAAGTCTCGCGGGTGGCTGGCTACACCTTC. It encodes CASSKVSRVAGYTF.

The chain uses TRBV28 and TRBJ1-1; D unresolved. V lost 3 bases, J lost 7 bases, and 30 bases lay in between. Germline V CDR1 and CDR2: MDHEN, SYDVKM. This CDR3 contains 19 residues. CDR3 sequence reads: CASSLKLGYSPRLYNEAFF. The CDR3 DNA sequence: TGTGCCAGCAGTTTGAAACTGGGTTATAGTCCACGACTCTACAATGAAGCTTTCTTT. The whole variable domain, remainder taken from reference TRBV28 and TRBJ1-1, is DVKVTQSSRYLVKRTGEKVFLECVQDMDHENMFWYRQDPGLGLRLIYFSYDVKMKEKGDIPEGYSVSREKKERFSLILESASTNQTSMYLCASSLKLGYSPRLYNEAFFGQGTRLTVV.

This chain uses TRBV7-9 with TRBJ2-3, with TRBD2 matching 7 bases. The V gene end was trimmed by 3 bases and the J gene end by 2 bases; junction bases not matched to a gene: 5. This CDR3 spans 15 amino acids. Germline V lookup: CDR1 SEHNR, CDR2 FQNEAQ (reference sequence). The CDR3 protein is CASSLRRGNTDTQYF. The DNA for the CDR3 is TGTGCCAGCAGCTTGCGGCGGGGGAACACAGATACGCAGTATTTT.

The CDR3 protein is CASSVSPSSYGSEQYF. CDR3 nucleotide sequence: TGTGCCAGCAGCGTTTCCCCCTCGAGCTACGGTTCGGAGCAGTACTTC. The rearrangement joins TRBV9 to TRBJ2-7; D is ambiguous. Germline V gene sequence: CDR1 SGDLS, CDR2 YYNGEE. The CDR3 is made up of 16 amino acids. The ends were cut back, 2 bases at V and 7 bases at J, with 22 bases in the middle.

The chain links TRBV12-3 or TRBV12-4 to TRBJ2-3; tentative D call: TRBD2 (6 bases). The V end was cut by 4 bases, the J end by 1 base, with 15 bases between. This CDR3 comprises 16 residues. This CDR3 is CASSSSAGTGTDTQYF. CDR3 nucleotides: TGTGCCAGCAGTTCGTCCGCCGGGACTGGCACAGATACGCAGTATTTT.

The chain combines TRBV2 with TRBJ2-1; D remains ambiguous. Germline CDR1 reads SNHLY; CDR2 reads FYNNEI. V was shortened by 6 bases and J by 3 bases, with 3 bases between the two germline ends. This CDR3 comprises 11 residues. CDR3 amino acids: CASRGYNEQFF. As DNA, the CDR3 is TGTGCCAGCAGGGGCTACAATGAGCAGTTCTTC.